The 28 T cell receptor beta chains below come from one sample, sequenced in a study of response to subunit inactivated influenza vaccine. TCRdb processed the RT-PCR reads anew with MiXCR; each CDR3 protein has one entry. This sample yields roughly 620,000 distinct CDR3 sequences, of which roughly 12% are seen a single time; roughly 9.6% belongs to the top ten. These data were also filed under a second study, of T cells expressing NK-cell markers. Per that paper: 5'RACE template switching with UMIs generated TCR beta cDNA.

The specimen comprised PBMCs from blood, sampled on the day of vaccination. Receptor source: a man in his fifties or sixties who received an inactivated influenza vaccine.

The V and J genes are TRBV5-1 and TRBJ2-5; 10 nucleotides align to TRBD1. With 0 bases clipped from V and 5 bases from J, the junction kept 4 bases outside the gene matches. CDR1 and CDR2 (germline): SGHRS, YFSETQ. CDR3 length: 15 residues. The CDR3 sequence is CASSLAGQGPETQYF. The DNA of the CDR3 is TGCGCCAGCAGCTTGGCGGGACAGGGGCCCGAGACCCAGTACTTC.

This clonotype was counted between two and nine times. This chain joins TRBV4-3 and TRBJ2-3; TRBD1 agrees at 12 bases. The J segment lost 5 bases and the V segment lost 1 base, leaving 10 bases of the junction unmatched. Germline V lookup: CDR1 LGHNA, CDR2 YSLEER. The CDR3 contains 18 residues. The CDR3 sequence: CASSQVHGTGGLGDTQYF. Written as DNA, the CDR3 is TGCGCCAGCAGCCAAGTCCACGGGACAGGGGGCTTGGGAGATACGCAGTATTTT.

The V and J genes are TRBV28 and TRBJ2-1; the D gene is possibly TRBD1 (6 bases). Per the germline V gene, CDR1 is MDHEN and CDR2 is SYDVKM. The CDR3 is made up of 16 amino acids. Trimming took off 5 bases at V and 0 bases at J, with 14 bases between the two ends. The CDR3 DNA reads TGTGCCAGCAGTCCTATGGGGGCTAGCTCCTACAATGAGCAGTTCTTC. Translated: CASSPMGASSYNEQFF. Filled out from reference TRBV28 and TRBJ2-1, the complete variable domain reads DVKVTQSSRYLVKRTGEKVFLECVQDMDHENMFWYRQDPGLGLRLIYFSYDVKMKEKGDIPEGYSVSREKKERFSLILESASTNQTSMYLCASSPMGASSYNEQFFGPGTRLTVL.

The chain joins TRBV6-2 or TRBV6-3 to TRBJ1-5, with TRBD1 matching 12 bases. Germline CDR1 and CDR2: MNHEY and SVGEGT. The CDR3 consists of 16 residues. V shed 0 bases, J shed 7 bases, and the junction held 4 bases outside the gene matches. The chain's CDR3 is CASSYSGTGGFQPQHF. CDR3 DNA sequence: TGTGCCAGCAGTTACTCGGGGACAGGGGGCTTCCAGCCCCAGCATTTT.

The rearrangement links TRBV5-1 to TRBJ2-1; 11 positions match TRBD2. The CDR3 runs 15 residues. Germline CDR1 SGHRS, CDR2 YFSETQ. The junction had 10 bases not matched to a gene; V was cut back by 4 bases and J by 10 bases. CDR3 region: CASSISGRAPGEQFF. The CDR3 DNA follows: TGCGCCAGCAGCATTAGCGGGAGGGCCCCCGGGGAGCAGTTCTTC.

The chain joins TRBV20-1 to TRBJ2-3, with D perhaps matching TRBD2 (6 bases). Per the germline V gene, CDR1 is DFQATT and CDR2 is SNEGSKA (reference sequence). V was clipped by 5 bases and J by 6 bases, with 24 bases between them. The CDR3 extends over 16 amino acids. CDR3 DNA sequence: TGCAGTGCTGGGGACCGTCGACTAGGAGGTACCGATACGCAGTATTTT. It codes for CSAGDRRLGGTDTQYF.

This chain uses TRBV29-1 with TRBJ2-2, with D possibly being TRBD2 (5 bases). The CDR3 sequence is 15 residues long. Germline V lookup: CDR1 SQVTM, CDR2 ANQGSEA. V was pared by 2 bases and J by 1 base, with 11 bases between. This CDR3 reads CSVENREQNTGELFF. The DNA for the CDR3 is TGCAGCGTTGAAAATAGGGAGCAGAACACCGGGGAGCTGTTTTTT.

This clonotype was observed a few times. V gene TRBV25-1 combines with J gene TRBJ2-7; tentatively, D is TRBD1 (6 bases). The V gene's germline CDR1 is MGHDK and CDR2 SYGVNS. The CDR3 contains 14 residues. V was trimmed by 1 base and J by 6 bases, leaving 13 bases between them. Here the CDR3 reads CASSELGTLVEQYF. The CDR3 nucleotides are TGTGCCAGCAGTGAATTAGGGACATTGGTCGAGCAGTACTTC.

The CDR3 DNA reads TGTGCCACCCGGACAGACTCCTACGAGCAGTACTTC. Translating it yields CATRTDSYEQYF. The chain recombines TRBV10-3 with TRBJ2-7, with a weak D call TRBD1 (6 bases). The CDR3 sequence is 12 residues long. Germline V gene lookup returns CDR1 ENHRY and CDR2 SYGVKD. V lost 10 bases, J lost 0 bases, and 10 bases lay in between.

This clonotype was detected only a few times. The chain links TRBV12-3 or TRBV12-4 to TRBJ1-4; D remains unclear. This CDR3 is 16 amino acids long. The V end was cut by 5 bases, the J end by 0 bases, with 13 bases between. CDR3 protein: CASSDFSGSTNEKLFF. DNA for the CDR3: TGTGCCAGCAGTGACTTTTCGGGTTCAACTAATGAAAAACTGTTTTTT.

A few counts support this clonotype. The germline gene is not matched at one end of the junction; a read error may be the cause. The V call is TRBV6-2 or TRBV6-3, the J call TRBJ2-1; D not resolved. Germline V gene sequence: CDR1 MNHEY, CDR2 SVGEGT. CDR3 length equals 11 residues. As DNA, the CDR3 is TGTGCCAGCAGTTACCCCGACCAGAAGATCTTC. It specifies CASSYPDQKIF.

The J gene is TRBJ2-1, the V gene TRBV14; 8 nucleotides agree with TRBD2. The germline V gene has CDR1 SGHDN and CDR2 FVKESK. The J segment lost 10 bases and the V segment lost 4 bases, leaving 3 bases of the junction unmatched. The CDR3 sequence is 12 residues long. For the CDR3, the DNA is TGTGCCAGCAGCCTCCTAGCGGGCGAGCAGTTCTTC. This codes for CASSLLAGEQFF.

This clonotype was counted a few times. V and J are TRBV21-1 and TRBJ2-1; the table's D call TRBD1 went unverified against the DNA. TRBV21-1 is a pseudogene locus. This CDR3 has 15 residues. The CDR3 protein is CASSKGPTGFNEQFF. CDR3 nucleotides: TGTGCCAGCAGCAAAGGTCCGACAGGGTTCAATGAGCAGTTCTTC.

There are a few counts of this clonotype. The chain couples TRBV2 to TRBJ2-3, with D unclear. Deletions cut 7 bases from V and 2 bases from J, with 16 bases between. The germline V gene has CDR1 SNHLY and CDR2 FYNNEI. This CDR3 contains 15 residues. The DNA of the CDR3 is TGTGCCAGCATTAGGCAGGCGTCCTTCACAGATACGCAGTATTTT. Protein: CASIRQASFTDTQYF. Complete variable domain (other parts from reference TRBV2 and TRBJ2-3): EPEVTQTPSHQVTQMGQEVILRCVPISNHLYFYWYRQILGQKVEFLVSFYNNEISEKSEIFDDQFSVERPDGSNFTLKIRSTKLEDSAMYFCASIRQASFTDTQYFGPGTRLTVL.

This clonotype was counted a few times. The chain has TRBV27 and TRBJ1-2; unclear D gene. CDR3 length: 13 amino acids. The germline CDR1 and CDR2 sequences are MNHEY and SMNVEV (reference sequence). V gave up 4 bases and J gave up 6 bases, with 12 bases separating them. CDR3 nucleotide sequence: TGTGCCAGCAGTTCGGGGATAGGGAATGGCTACACCTTC. Residues: CASSSGIGNGYTF.

This clonotype was counted between two and nine times. This chain connects TRBV5-1 to TRBJ2-5; a possible D gene is TRBD1 (6 bases). Germline CDR1 reads SGHRS; CDR2 reads YFSETQ. Trimming cost V 0 bases and J 5 bases, with 14 bases left between them. This CDR3 has 15 residues. This CDR3 is CASSLASTGSETQYF. CDR3 bases: TGCGCCAGCAGCTTGGCGAGCACAGGGTCCGAGACCCAGTACTTC.

This clonotype has just a few counts. The chain employs TRBV20-1 and TRBJ1-5; maybe TRBD1 (5 bases). The CDR3 covers 13 residues. Germline V gives CDR1 DFQATT, CDR2 SNEGSKA (reference sequence). V was cut by 0 bases and J by 6 bases, with 9 bases left in between. Here the CDR3 DNA reads TGCAGTGCTAGAGATCAAGGGACTCAGCCCCAGCATTTT. Translated, it gives CSARDQGTQPQHF.

This clonotype was counted between two and nine times. The rearrangement links TRBV10-3 to TRBJ2-1; 10 bases are shared with TRBD2. The germline CDR1 and CDR2 sequences are ENHRY and SYGVKD. This CDR3 is 15 amino acids long. V lost 4 bases and J lost 3; bases outside the gene matches: 3. The DNA of the CDR3 is TGTGCCATCAGTGGGGTAGCGGGGGGCTACAATGAGCAGTTCTTC. Its protein product is CAISGVAGGYNEQFF.

V gene TRBV20-1 combines with J gene TRBJ2-7; 11 bases map to TRBD1. The CDR3 is 21 residues long. Germline assignment: CDR1 DFQATT and CDR2 SNEGSKA (reference sequence). Losses at the gene ends were 5 bases for V and 2 bases for J; bases not matched to a gene: 26. The CDR3 sequence is CSASDSTSRGQGVRKTYEQYF. CDR3 nucleotides: TGCAGTGCTTCAGATTCAACTTCCCGGGGACAGGGGGTACGGAAGACCTACGAGCAGTACTTC.

This clonotype was found a few times. The chain is built from TRBV4-1 and TRBJ2-7; the D gene could be TRBD1 or TRBD2 (5 bases each). The germline V and J ends were trimmed by 0 bases and 6 bases, with 12 bases remaining between them. The CDR3 has 14 residues. From germline, CDR1 is MGHRA and CDR2 YSYEKL. CDR3: CASSQEHPGAEQYF. The CDR3 bases are TGCGCCAGCAGCCAAGAGCATCCCGGGGCCGAGCAGTACTTC.

This rearrangement joins TRBV3-1 to TRBJ2-2, with TRBD2 matching 13 bases. Unmatched junction bases numbered 7, after V lost 4 bases and J lost 5 bases. Germline CDR1 LGHDT, CDR2 YNNKEL (reference sequence). The CDR3 loop spans 17 amino acids. The CDR3 DNA reads as TGTGCCAGCAGCCCGTGGACTAGCGGGAGAGAAACCGGGGAGCTGTTTTTT. This codes for CASSPWTSGRETGELFF. The variable domain in full, completed from reference TRBV3-1 and TRBJ2-2, reads DTAVSQTPKYLVTQMGNDKSIKCEQNLGHDTMYWYKQDSKKFLKIMFSYNNKELIINETVPNRFSPKSPDKAHLNLHINSLELGDSAVYFCASSPWTSGRETGELFFGEGSRLTVL.

This clonotype turned up a few times. V and J are TRBV5-6 and TRBJ2-4, with D perhaps given as TRBD1 or TRBD2 (5 bases each). Germline CDR1 is SGHDT and CDR2 is YYEEEE. The CDR3 consists of 16 residues. V was pared by 1 base and J by 8 bases, with 19 bases between. The CDR3 bases are TGTGCCAGCAGCTTGTCATTCGGGGTGACCAGGGACATTCAGTACTTC. This translates into CASSLSFGVTRDIQYF.

Ten or more counts support this clonotype. V is TRBV12-3 or TRBV12-4 and J is TRBJ1-1; no reliable D call. The CDR3 has 13 amino acids. V was trimmed by 6 bases and J by 0 bases, leaving 8 bases between them. CDR3 residues: CASSFGMNTEAFF. The CDR3 nucleotides read TGTGCCAGCAGCTTTGGAATGAACACTGAAGCTTTCTTT.

The genes are TRBV5-1 and TRBJ2-5; tentative D call: TRBD2 (7 bases). Trimming pared 1 base from V and 2 bases from J, leaving 15 bases between. CDR3 size: 16 residues. Germline CDR1 SGHRS, CDR2 YFSETQ. The CDR3 is CASSLSGGRGQETQYF. The CDR3 nucleotides read TGCGCCAGCAGCTTGTCCGGGGGGCGAGGGCAAGAGACCCAGTACTTC.

The rearrangement links TRBV20-1 to TRBJ1-1; D is undetermined. CDR1 DFQATT and CDR2 SNEGSKA come from the germline V gene (reference sequence). This CDR3 region has 16 residues. Deletions cut 0 bases from V and 1 base from J, with 15 bases between. The CDR3 DNA follows: TGCAGTGCTAGAGATGGAGGTAGGGCCCAGAACACTGAAGCTTTCTTT. It encodes CSARDGGRAQNTEAFF.

This chain joins TRBV19 and TRBJ2-6; the D call may be TRBD1 or TRBD2 (5 bases each). V gave up 7 bases and J gave up 0 bases, with 10 bases separating them. Per germline, CDR1 LNHDA and CDR2 SQIVND (reference sequence). The CDR3 runs 15 residues. As DNA, the CDR3 is TGTGCCAGTACACCGGGGCCCTCTGGGGCCAACGTCCTGACTTTC. Its translation: CASTPGPSGANVLTF.

This clonotype has at least ten counts. The V call is TRBV12-3 or TRBV12-4, the J call TRBJ1-6, with TRBD1 identical over 8 bases. Trimming cost V 6 bases and J 6 bases; bases outside gene matches: 7. This CDR3 is 15 amino acids long. The CDR3 loop reads CASSGQGVGNSPLHF. CDR3 nucleotides: TGTGCCAGCAGCGGACAGGGAGTGGGTAATTCACCCCTCCACTTT.

This chain links TRBV10-2 with TRBJ2-2; D not certain. In germline, CDR1 is WSHSY, CDR2 SAAADI. This CDR3 contains 15 residues. Trimming pared 4 bases from V and 2 bases from J, leaving 11 bases between. The CDR3 sequence: CASSASSPNTGELFF. DNA of the CDR3: TGCGCCAGCAGTGCGTCCTCCCCTAACACCGGGGAGCTGTTTTTT.